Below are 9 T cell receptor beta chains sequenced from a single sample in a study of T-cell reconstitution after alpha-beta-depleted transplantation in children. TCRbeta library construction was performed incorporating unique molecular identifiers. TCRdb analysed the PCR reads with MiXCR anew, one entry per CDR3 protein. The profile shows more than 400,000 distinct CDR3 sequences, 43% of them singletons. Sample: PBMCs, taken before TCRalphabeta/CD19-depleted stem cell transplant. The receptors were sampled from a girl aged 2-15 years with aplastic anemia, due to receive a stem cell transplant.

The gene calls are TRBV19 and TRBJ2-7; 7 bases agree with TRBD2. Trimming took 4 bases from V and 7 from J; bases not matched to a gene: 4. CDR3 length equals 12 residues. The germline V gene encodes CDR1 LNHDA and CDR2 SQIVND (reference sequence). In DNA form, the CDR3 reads TGTGCCAGTAGTAGAGCGGGAAGAGAGCAGTACTTC. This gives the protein CASSRAGREQYF.

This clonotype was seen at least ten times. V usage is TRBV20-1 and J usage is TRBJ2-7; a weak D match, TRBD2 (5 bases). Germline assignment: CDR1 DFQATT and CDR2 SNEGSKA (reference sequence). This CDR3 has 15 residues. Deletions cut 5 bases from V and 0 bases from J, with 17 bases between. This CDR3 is CSALPRTGSSYEQYF. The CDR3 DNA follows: TGCAGTGCTCTACCCCGGACGGGAAGCTCCTACGAGCAGTACTTC.

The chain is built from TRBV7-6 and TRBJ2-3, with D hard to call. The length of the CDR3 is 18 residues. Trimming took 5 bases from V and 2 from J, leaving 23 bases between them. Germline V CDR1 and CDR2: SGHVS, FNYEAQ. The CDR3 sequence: CASSPVLAELGSTDTQYF. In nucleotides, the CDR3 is TGTGCCAGCAGCCCCGTCCTTGCGGAACTCGGATCCACAGATACGCAGTATTTT.

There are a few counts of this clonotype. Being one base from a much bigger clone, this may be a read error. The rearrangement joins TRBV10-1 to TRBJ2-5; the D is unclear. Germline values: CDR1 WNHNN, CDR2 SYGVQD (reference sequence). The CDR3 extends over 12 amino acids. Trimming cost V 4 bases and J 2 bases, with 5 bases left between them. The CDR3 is CASSGHQETQYF. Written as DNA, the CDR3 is TGCGCCAGCAGTGGACATCAAGAGACCCAGTACTTC.

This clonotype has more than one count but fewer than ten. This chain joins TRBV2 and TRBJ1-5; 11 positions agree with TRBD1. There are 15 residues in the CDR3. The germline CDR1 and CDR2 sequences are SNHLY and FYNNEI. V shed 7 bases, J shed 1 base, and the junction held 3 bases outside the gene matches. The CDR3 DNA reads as TGTGCCAGCACTGGACAGGGGGCCAGCAATCAGCCCCAGCATTTT. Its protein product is CASTGQGASNQPQHF.

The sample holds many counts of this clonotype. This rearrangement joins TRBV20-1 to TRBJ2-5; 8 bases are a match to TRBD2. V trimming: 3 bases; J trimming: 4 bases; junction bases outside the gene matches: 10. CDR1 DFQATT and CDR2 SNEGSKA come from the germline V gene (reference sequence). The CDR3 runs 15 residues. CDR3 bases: TGCAGTGCTAGTGACTATAGCGGGATGGGAGAGACCCAGTACTTC. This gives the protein CSASDYSGMGETQYF.

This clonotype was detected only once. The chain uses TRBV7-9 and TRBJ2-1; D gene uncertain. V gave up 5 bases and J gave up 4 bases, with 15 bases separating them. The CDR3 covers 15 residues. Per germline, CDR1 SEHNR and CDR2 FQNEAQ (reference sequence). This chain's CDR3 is CASSVTVGKYNEQFF. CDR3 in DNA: TGTGCCAGCAGCGTGACCGTGGGGAAGTACAATGAGCAGTTCTTC.

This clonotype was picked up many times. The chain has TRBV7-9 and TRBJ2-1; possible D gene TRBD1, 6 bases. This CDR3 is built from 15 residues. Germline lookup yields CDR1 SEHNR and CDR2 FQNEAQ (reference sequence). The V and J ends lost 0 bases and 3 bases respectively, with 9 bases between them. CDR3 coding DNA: TGTGCCAGCAGCTTAGCACAGGGTGGCTACAATGAGCAGTTCTTC. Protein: CASSLAQGGYNEQFF.

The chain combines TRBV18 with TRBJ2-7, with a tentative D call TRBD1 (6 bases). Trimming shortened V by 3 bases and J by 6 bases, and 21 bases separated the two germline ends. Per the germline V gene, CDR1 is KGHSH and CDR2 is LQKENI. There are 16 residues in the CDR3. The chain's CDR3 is CASSPLEGTHSREQYF. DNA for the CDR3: TGTGCCAGCTCACCCCTTGAAGGGACACATTCACGCGAGCAGTACTTC.